These 30 T cell receptor beta chains were sequenced from one sample in a study of blood T cell repertoires in COVID-19. The table came from immunoSEQ multiplex PCR; TCRdb's copy has only in-frame clones and leaves some out. This sample carries some 93,000 clones, about 85% of them seen once, and the ten largest clones take approximately 3.9%. Sequences were obtained from peripheral blood. The receptors come from a man between 60 and 75 years old with acute or convalescent COVID-19.

This clone was detected once. The chain links TRBV13 to TRBJ2-4, with 9 bases identical to TRBD2. The CDR3 is 16 residues long. J was trimmed by 7 bases and V by 1 base; bases with no gene match: 8. Germline values: CDR1 PRHDT, CDR2 FYEKMQ (reference sequence). Written as DNA, the CDR3 is TGTGCCAGCAGCTTAGTTACAGCGGGAGGTGTGAACATTCAGTACTTC. Translated, it gives CASSLVTAGGVNIQYF.

In its sample, this clone was seen a few times. The chain is built from TRBV30 and TRBJ2-7; D not certain. This CDR3 contains 12 residues. CDR1 GTSNPN and CDR2 SVGIG come from the germline V gene (reference sequence). Trimming removed 2 bases at V and 2 bases at J, with 7 bases between. CDR3 sequence reads: CAWSYRAYEQYF. The CDR3 DNA follows: TGTGCCTGGAGTTACCGGGCCTACGAGCAGTACTTC. The full variable domain, its missing parts supplied by reference TRBV30 and TRBJ2-7, is SQTIHQWPATLVQPVGSPLSLECTVEGTSNPNLYWYRQAAGRGLQLLFYSVGIGQISSEVPQNLSASRPQDRQFILSSKKLLLSDSGFYLCAWSYRAYEQYFGPGTRLTVT.

This clone was counted a few times. This sequence joins TRBV9 and TRBJ2-3, with unresolved D. Germline CDR1 is SGDLS and CDR2 is YYNGEE. V was pared by 2 bases and J by 2 bases, with 3 bases between. The CDR3 spans 12 residues. CDR3 sequence (DNA): TGTGCCAGCAGCGTTAACACAGATACGCAGTATTTT. Its protein is CASSVNTDTQYF. The full variable domain, completed using reference TRBV9 and TRBJ2-3, is DSGVTQTPKHLITATGQRVTLRCSPRSGDLSVYWYQQSLDQGLQFLIQYYNGEERAKGNILERFSAQQFPDLHSELNLSSLELGDSALYFCASSVNTDTQYFGPGTRLTVL.

This clone was seen just once. V gene TRBV5-1 combines with J gene TRBJ2-3; D is perhaps TRBD1 (5 bases). This CDR3 is built from 16 residues. CDR1 is SGHRS, CDR2 YFSETQ, per germline. Trimming took off 2 bases at V and 0 bases at J, with 13 bases between the two ends. CDR3 coding DNA: TGCGCCAGCAGCTTAGATGACAGTTATAGCACAGATACGCAGTATTTT. The encoded protein is CASSLDDSYSTDTQYF.

The rearrangement joins TRBV5-4 to TRBJ2-3; 11 bases align to TRBD2. Trimming took 4 bases from V and 6 from J; bases not matched to a gene: 10. The germline V gene has CDR1 SGHNT and CDR2 YYREEE (reference sequence). The CDR3 sequence is 16 residues long. The CDR3 protein is CASSPQLAGVKDTQYF. The DNA of the CDR3 is TGTGCCAGCAGCCCCCAACTAGCGGGAGTTAAGGATACGCAGTATTTT.

The gene calls are TRBV19 and TRBJ2-5, with a weak D call TRBD2 (6 bases). Germline values: CDR1 LNHDA, CDR2 SQIVND (reference sequence). Trimming removed 3 bases from V and 2 bases from J, with 16 bases in between. The CDR3 length is 16 residues. CDR3 coding DNA: TGTGCCAGTAGTATTTTTCCGGGAGTGGAGCAAGAGACCCAGTACTTC. Encoded protein: CASSIFPGVEQETQYF.

The chain uses TRBV7-9 and TRBJ2-7; D possibly corresponds to TRBD2 (5 bases). Germline-derived CDR1 and CDR2 are SEHNR and FQNEAQ (reference sequence). Trimming removed 6 bases from V and 5 bases from J, with 23 bases in between. This CDR3 is built from 16 residues. CDR3 DNA: TGTGCCAGCAGTCGGAGCGGCTCAGTCGTTGGCGACGAGCAGTACTTC. Its translation is CASSRSGSVVGDEQYF.

The V call is TRBV5-1, the J call TRBJ2-7; 11 positions match TRBD2. Germline V CDR1 and CDR2: SGHRS, YFSETQ. The CDR3 contains 15 residues. V dropped 4 bases and J dropped 5; count of bases not matched to a gene: 8. CDR3 loop: CASSLASGRLDEQYF. In DNA form, the CDR3 reads TGCGCCAGCAGCCTTGCTAGCGGGAGGTTGGACGAGCAGTACTTC.

This chain joins TRBV6-5 and TRBJ2-7, with D possibly matching TRBD1 (6 bases). Per the germline V gene, CDR1 is MNHEY and CDR2 is SVGAGI. The CDR3 covers 16 residues. V was pared by 0 bases and J by 0 bases, with 12 bases between. As DNA, the CDR3 is TGTGCCAGCAGTTACTCGAGGTGGGGGCCCTCCTACGAGCAGTACTTC. Translation gives CASSYSRWGPSYEQYF.

This clone has a single count. The CDR3 spells CASSLGLKYQETQYF. The CDR3 nucleotides read TGTGCCAGCAGTTTGGGACTAAAGTACCAAGAGACCCAGTACTTC. This chain links TRBV6-6 with TRBJ2-5, with TRBD2 identical over 7 bases. CDR1 is MNHNY and CDR2 is SVGAGI in the germline V gene (reference sequence). This CDR3 has 15 residues. With V trimmed by 4 bases and J by 0 bases, 5 bases remained unmatched.

The chain links TRBV14 to TRBJ2-7, with TRBD1 matching 9 bases. After removal of 6 bases from V and 3 bases from J, the junction contained 9 bases not matched to a gene. The CDR3 has 15 amino acids. CDR1 is SGHDN and CDR2 is FVKESK in the germline V gene. The DNA for the CDR3 is TGTGCCAGCAGTCCCGGGACAGGGTATAGCTACGAGCAGTACTTC. The encoded protein is CASSPGTGYSYEQYF.

The gene calls are TRBV25-1 and TRBJ2-7, with 12 bases that match TRBD2. There are 15 residues in the CDR3. In germline, CDR1 is MGHDK, CDR2 SYGVNS. The V gene end was trimmed by 11 bases and the J gene end by 1 base; junction bases not matched to a gene: 9. The CDR3 bases are TGTGCCTCACGATCTAGCGGGAGGGAATCCTACGAGCAGTACTTC. The encoded protein is CASRSSGRESYEQYF.

The chain is built from TRBV14 and TRBJ2-7; no clear D. This CDR3 contains 14 residues. Deletions cut 1 base from V and 1 base from J, with 8 bases between. From germline, CDR1 is SGHDN and CDR2 FVKESK. The CDR3 reads CASSQGVRSYEQYF. The CDR3 region has the DNA TGTGCCAGCAGCCAAGGAGTCAGGTCCTACGAGCAGTACTTC.

The chain couples TRBV11-2 to TRBJ2-3, with D perhaps TRBD1 (6 bases). Germline V lookup: CDR1 SGHAT, CDR2 FQNNGV. CDR3 length: 14 amino acids. V was clipped by 5 bases and J by 4 bases, with 13 bases between them. The CDR3 loop is CASSARQEPDTQYF. CDR3 DNA: TGTGCCAGCAGCGCAAGACAGGAACCAGATACGCAGTATTTT.

This chain uses TRBV6-4 with TRBJ1-2; 7 bases line up with TRBD1. The V and J ends lost 2 bases and 2 bases, in that order; junction bases with no gene match: 2. Germline CDR1 is MRHNA and CDR2 is SNTAGT. The CDR3 consists of 14 residues. The CDR3: CASSDRTGNYGYTF. Here the CDR3 DNA reads TGTGCCAGCAGTGACCGGACAGGAAACTATGGCTACACCTTC.

This sequence joins TRBV13 and TRBJ2-3, with D tentatively TRBD2 (6 bases). The CDR3 extends over 15 amino acids. Per germline, CDR1 PRHDT and CDR2 FYEKMQ (reference sequence). V lost 5 bases and J lost 2, with 14 bases in between. The CDR3 DNA is TGTGCCAGCAGCGTCAAGCGGGCCCTCACAGATACGCAGTATTTT. Translation: CASSVKRALTDTQYF.

The chain has TRBV7-2 and TRBJ1-2; tentative D call: TRBD1 (5 bases). This CDR3 is built from 13 residues. The V gene's germline CDR1 is SGHTA and CDR2 FQGNSA. V was cut by 6 bases and J by 6 bases, with 14 bases left in between. In DNA form, the CDR3 reads TGTGCCAGCAGTGGTTATGGGGGGGATGGCTACACCTTC. Translated, it gives CASSGYGGDGYTF.

This sequence joins TRBV5-1 and TRBJ1-4; 12 bases map to TRBD1. J was trimmed by 10 bases and V by 4 bases; bases with no gene match: 8. Germline CDR1 reads SGHRS; CDR2 reads YFSETQ. The CDR3 extends over 15 amino acids. In DNA, the CDR3 is TGCGCCAGCAGCCCTGAGGGGACAGGGGGCGGAAAACTGTTTTTT. The encoded protein is CASSPEGTGGGKLFF.

The chain employs TRBV3-1 (or the pseudogene TRBV3-2) and TRBJ1-2; no firm D call. The CDR3 is 12 amino acids. In germline, CDR1 is LGHDT, CDR2 YNNKEL (reference sequence). V lost 3 bases and J lost 4, with 6 bases in between. CDR3 in amino acids: CASSQALYGYTF. CDR3 in DNA: TGTGCCAGCAGCCAGGCCCTCTATGGCTACACCTTC.

There are many counts of this clone. J is TRBJ2-3 and V is TRBV4-1, with D possibly matching TRBD2 (6 bases). The CDR3 has 15 residues. V was trimmed by 7 bases and J by 1 base, leaving 15 bases between them. Germline lookup yields CDR1 MGHRA and CDR2 YSYEKL. CDR3 in DNA: TGCGCCAGCACCGACCCCGGACTACGCACAGATACGCAGTATTTT. Translating gives CASTDPGLRTDTQYF.

The CDR3 loop is CASQTPGHKNTGELFF. The CDR3 DNA is TGTGCCAGCCAGACACCGGGACACAAAAACACCGGGGAGCTGTTTTTT. The chain uses TRBV18 and TRBJ2-2; D is possibly TRBD1 (6 bases). CDR3 length equals 16 residues. Trimming removed 8 bases at V and 2 bases at J, with 18 bases between. CDR1 and CDR2 (germline): KGHSH, LQKENI.

The CDR3: CASSARLAGSTDTQYF. In nucleotides, the CDR3 is TGTGCCAGCAGCGCCCGACTAGCGGGATCCACAGATACGCAGTATTTT. The rearrangement uses TRBV3-1 (or the pseudogene TRBV3-2) and TRBJ2-3; 11 nucleotides agree with TRBD2. Germline lookup yields CDR1 LGHDT and CDR2 YNNKEL (reference sequence). V dropped 5 bases and J dropped 2; count of bases not matched to a gene: 6. The CDR3 runs to 16 residues.

The V call is TRBV12-3 or TRBV12-4, the J call TRBJ1-2, with 7 positions matching TRBD1. The CDR3 has 13 amino acids. V trimming: 6 bases; J trimming: 4 bases; junction bases outside the gene matches: 5. This CDR3 reads CASSPGQIYGYTF. The CDR3 nucleotides read TGTGCCAGCAGCCCGGGACAGATCTATGGCTACACCTTC.

This clone was recorded once. V gene TRBV6-5 combines with J gene TRBJ1-2; 8 nucleotides align to TRBD1. In germline, CDR1 is MNHEY, CDR2 SVGAGI. The CDR3 consists of 13 residues. V was clipped by 7 bases and J by 8 bases; unmatched bases: 9. CDR3 protein: CASISGGAQGYTF. As DNA, the CDR3 is TGTGCCAGCATTTCAGGGGGCGCACAGGGCTACACCTTC.

The V gene is TRBV4-1, the J gene TRBJ1-6, with D possibly TRBD1 on 6 matching bases. The CDR3 has 18 amino acids. CDR1 is MGHRA, CDR2 YSYEKL, per germline. Trimming took 5 bases from V and 1 from J, leaving 18 bases between them. CDR3 nucleotide sequence: TGCGCCAGCAGCAACCCCGCTACAGGGCTTTCCTATAATTCACCCCTCCACTTT. It codes for CASSNPATGLSYNSPLHF.

This clone was counted only a few times. The rearrangement joins TRBV6-5 to TRBJ2-3, with D possibly being TRBD2 (5 bases). There are 15 residues in the CDR3. CDR1 is MNHEY, CDR2 SVGAGI, per germline. Deletions cut 4 bases from V and 4 bases from J, with 15 bases between. CDR3 protein: CASSSPRGSADTQYF. For the CDR3, the DNA is TGTGCCAGCAGTTCACCCCGGGGTAGTGCAGATACGCAGTATTTT.

The chain links TRBV7-8 to TRBJ2-7; 10 bases are shared with TRBD1. This CDR3 comprises 13 residues. V lost 2 bases, J lost 9 bases, and 4 bases stayed unmatched. Germline V gene sequence: CDR1 SGHVS, CDR2 FQNEAQ. The CDR3 loop reads CASSLIGQGGQYF. The CDR3, as DNA: TGTGCCAGCAGCTTAATCGGACAGGGGGGGCAGTACTTC.

The gene calls are TRBV4-1 and TRBJ1-3; no clear D gene. The germline V and J ends were trimmed by 0 bases and 0 bases, with 12 bases remaining between them. Germline CDR1 MGHRA, CDR2 YSYEKL. The CDR3 is 17 residues long. Here the CDR3 DNA reads TGCGCCAGCAGCCAAGATATGGCCGGGAACTCTGGAAACACCATATATTTT. Its translation: CASSQDMAGNSGNTIYF.

This clone was seen a single time. The V and J genes are TRBV3-1 (or the pseudogene TRBV3-2) and TRBJ1-3, with D perhaps TRBD1 (6 bases). The V end lost 2 bases, the J end lost 0 bases, and 17 bases lay between the germline ends. Germline lookup yields CDR1 LGHDT and CDR2 YNNKEL (reference sequence). The CDR3 extends over 18 amino acids. CDR3 sequence reads: CASSQWQGRPSSGNTIYF. For the CDR3, the DNA is TGTGCCAGCAGCCAATGGCAGGGGCGGCCTAGCTCTGGAAACACCATATATTTT.

This clone is a singleton in its sample. This chain links TRBV5-4 with TRBJ1-4; no clear D. V lost 2 bases to trimming and J lost 4 bases, with 6 bases between them. The CDR3 loop spans 13 amino acids. Looked up from germline, CDR1 is SGHNT and CDR2 is YYREEE (reference sequence). In DNA form, the CDR3 reads TGTGCCAGCAGCTTCTTCAGTAATGAAAAACTGTTTTTT. Translated: CASSFFSNEKLFF.